This TCR beta chain was recovered during a study of metastatic and nonmetastatic thyroid tumors. Study information: Across blood and tumor or nodule tissue, repertoires from malignant and benign thyroid patients were compared with one another. Study-level findings and limits: In both blood and tumor samples, TCR beta diversity was reported significantly higher for malignant than benign nodules.

This CDR3 spans 12 amino acids. Germline CDR1 and CDR2: LGHDT and YNNKEL (reference sequence). Not a single patient had been given any form of treatment at any point before undergoing thyroid surgery. TCRdb re-called the PCR reads with MiXCR. The table lists some 21,000 clones, 15% to 20% of them singletons, with around a fifth in the top ten. For this clone: The antigen remains unidentified. A much bigger clone sits one base away, suggesting this may be a read error.

The sequencing sample was made of blood. The V gene is TRBV3-1, the J gene TRBJ2-5; possibly TRBD1 or TRBD2 for D (5 bases each). The sequence was collected from a male donor with papillary thyroid cancer or a benign thyroid nodule (not recorded which). Some clones in this sample may be carry-over from other donors' samples. This CDR3 reads CASAAWDETQHF. The CDR3 coding sequence is TGTGCCAGCGCGGCGTGGGACGAGACCCAGCACTTC.